This T cell receptor beta chain was profiled in a study of cytomegalovirus exposure and HLA in healthy donors. The primer mix had 60 Vbeta and 13 Jbeta primers. Repertoires were generated with immunoSEQ multiplex PCR, while TCRdb's copy carries only in-frame clones and drops some. The table has over 65,000 clones, around 79% seen once. Findings of the study overall: HLA alleles showed associations with around 15,000 TCR beta sequences in a later analysis, at a 0.05 false discovery rate. Accurate HLA-A and HLA-B prediction from TCR beta sequences was reported for most subjects.

About this clone itself: Its antigen is unidentified.

The V gene's germline CDR1 is GTSNPN and CDR2 SVGIG (reference sequence). V was pared by 5 bases and J by 4 bases, with 5 bases of the junction left unmatched. This CDR3 contains 14 residues. The TCR sequence derives from a woman aged 40-49 years in good health and CMV-seropositive. The material sequenced was PBMCs. V is TRBV30 and J is TRBJ2-2, with 9 bases fitting TRBD1. The CDR3 loop is CAWRRTGVTGELFF. The CDR3 DNA reads TGTGCCTGGCGGAGGACAGGGGTCACCGGGGAGCTGTTTTTT.